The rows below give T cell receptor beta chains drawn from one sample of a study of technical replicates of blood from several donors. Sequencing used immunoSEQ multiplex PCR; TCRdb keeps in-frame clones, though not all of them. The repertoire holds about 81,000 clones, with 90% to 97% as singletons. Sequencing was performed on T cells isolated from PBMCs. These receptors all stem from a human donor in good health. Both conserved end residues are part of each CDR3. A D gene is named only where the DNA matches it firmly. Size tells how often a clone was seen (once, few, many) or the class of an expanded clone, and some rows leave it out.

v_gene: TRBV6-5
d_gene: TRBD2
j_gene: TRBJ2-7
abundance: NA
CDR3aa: CASGLAGVGGEQYF
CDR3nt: TGTGCCAGCGGATTAGCGGGAGTGGGGGGCGAGCAGTACTTC

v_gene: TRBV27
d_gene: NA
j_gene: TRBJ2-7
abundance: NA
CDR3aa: CATKSGGHYEQYF
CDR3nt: TGTGCCACCAAATCAGGGGGGCACTACGAGCAGTACTTC

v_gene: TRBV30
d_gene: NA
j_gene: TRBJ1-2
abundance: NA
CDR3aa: CAWSEIARGYTF
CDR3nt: TGTGCCTGGAGTGAAATAGCGCGAGGCTACACCTTC

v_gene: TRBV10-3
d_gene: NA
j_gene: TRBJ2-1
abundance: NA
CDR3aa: CAISEEYNEQFF
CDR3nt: TGTGCCATCAGTGAGGAGTACAATGAGCAGTTCTTC

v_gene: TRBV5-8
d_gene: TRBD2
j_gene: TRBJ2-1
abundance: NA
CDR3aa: CASSFKTSGYNEQFF
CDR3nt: TGTGCCAGCAGCTTTAAGACTAGCGGATACAATGAGCAGTTCTTC

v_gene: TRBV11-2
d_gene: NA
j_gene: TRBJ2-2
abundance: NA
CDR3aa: CASSLAVGELFF
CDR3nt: TGTGCCAGCAGCTTAGCGGTGGGGGAGCTGTTTTTT

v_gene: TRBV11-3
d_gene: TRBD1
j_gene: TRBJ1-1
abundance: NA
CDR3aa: CASSWRDWPGGLDTEAFF
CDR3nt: TGTGCCAGCAGCTGGAGGGATTGGCCAGGGGGTCTAGACACTGAAGCTTTCTTT

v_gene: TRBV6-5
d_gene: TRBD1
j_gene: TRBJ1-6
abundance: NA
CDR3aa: CASSYRQGSANSPLHF
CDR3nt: TGTGCCAGCAGTTACCGACAGGGAAGCGCTAATTCACCCCTCCACTTT

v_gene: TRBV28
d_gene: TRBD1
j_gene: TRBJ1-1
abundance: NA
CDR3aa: CASSEIGQGSWTEAFF
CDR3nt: TGTGCCAGCAGTGAAATCGGACAGGGGAGTTGGACTGAAGCTTTCTTT

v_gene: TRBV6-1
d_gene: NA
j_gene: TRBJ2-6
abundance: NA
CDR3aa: CASSVRDWVSGANVLTF
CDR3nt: TGTGCCAGCAGTGTCAGGGACTGGGTTTCTGGGGCCAACGTCCTGACTTTC

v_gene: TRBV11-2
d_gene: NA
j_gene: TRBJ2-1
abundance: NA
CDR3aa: CASSFGSLVQFF
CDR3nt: TGTGCCAGCAGCTTTGGTAGCTTGGTTCAGTTCTTC

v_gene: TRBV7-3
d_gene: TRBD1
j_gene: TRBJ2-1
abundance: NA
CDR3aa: CASSLAEGGGEQFF
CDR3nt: TGTGCCAGCAGCTTAGCCGAAGGGGGCGGTGAGCAGTTCTTC

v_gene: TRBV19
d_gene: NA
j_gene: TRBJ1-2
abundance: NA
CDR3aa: CASSTGDVGSNYGYTF
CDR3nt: TGTGCCAGTAGCACGGGGGATGTTGGGAGTAACTATGGCTACACCTTC

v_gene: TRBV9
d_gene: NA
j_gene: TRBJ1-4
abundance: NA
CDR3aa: CASSQGSGRARNEKLFF
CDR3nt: TGTGCCAGCAGCCAGGGGTCAGGGCGGGCCCGCAATGAAAAACTGTTTTTT

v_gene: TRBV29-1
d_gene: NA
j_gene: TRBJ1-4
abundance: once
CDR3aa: CSGQHINEKLFF
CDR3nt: TGCAGCGGACAGCACATTAATGAAAAACTGTTTTTT

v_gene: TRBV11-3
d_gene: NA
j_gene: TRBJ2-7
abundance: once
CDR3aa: CASSLEGLSSYEQYF
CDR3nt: TGTGCCAGCAGCTTAGAGGGACTGAGCTCCTACGAGCAGTACTTC

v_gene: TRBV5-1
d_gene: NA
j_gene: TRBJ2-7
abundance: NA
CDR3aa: CASSFSSESGEQYF
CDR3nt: TGCGCCAGCAGCTTCTCTAGCGAATCGGGAGAGCAGTACTTC

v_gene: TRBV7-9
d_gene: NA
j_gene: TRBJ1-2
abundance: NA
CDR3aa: CASSPTSGSHYGYTF
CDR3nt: TGTGCCAGCAGCCCTACTTCAGGGTCCCATTATGGCTACACCTTC

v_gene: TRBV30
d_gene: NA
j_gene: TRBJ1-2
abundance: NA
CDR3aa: CAWSVGGTYGYTF
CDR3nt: TGTGCCTGGAGTGTTGGGGGGACCTATGGCTACACCTTC

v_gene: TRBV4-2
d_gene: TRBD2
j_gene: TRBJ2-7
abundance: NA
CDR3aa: CASSLGEGAGVSYEQYF
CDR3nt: TGTGCCAGCAGCCTTGGGGAGGGAGCGGGGGTCTCCTACGAGCAGTACTTC

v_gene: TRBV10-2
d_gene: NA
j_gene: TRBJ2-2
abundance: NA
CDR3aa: CASSETENTGELFF
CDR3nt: TGCGCCAGCAGTGAGACAGAAAACACCGGGGAGCTGTTTTTT

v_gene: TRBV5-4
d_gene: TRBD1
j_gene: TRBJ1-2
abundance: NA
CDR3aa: CASSLVSGGRGYTF
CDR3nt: TGTGCCAGCAGCTTGGTTTCAGGGGGCAGGGGCTACACCTTC

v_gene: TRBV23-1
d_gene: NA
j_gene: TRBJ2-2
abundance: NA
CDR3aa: CASPLSPNTGELFF
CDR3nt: TGCGCCAGCCCCCTTAGTCCGAACACCGGGGAGCTGTTTTTT

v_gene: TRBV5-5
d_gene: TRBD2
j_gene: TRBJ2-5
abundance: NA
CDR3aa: CASSSMRLAGEETQYF
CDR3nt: TGTGCCAGCAGCTCTATGCGACTAGCGGGAGAAGAGACCCAGTACTTC

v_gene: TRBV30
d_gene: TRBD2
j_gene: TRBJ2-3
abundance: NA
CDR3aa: CACPPRAGGSPSTDTQYF
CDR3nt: TGTGCCTGCCCCCCCCGTGCGGGGGGGTCTCCTAGCACAGATACGCAGTATTTT

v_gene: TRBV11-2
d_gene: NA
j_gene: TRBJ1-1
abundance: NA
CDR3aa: CASSLEEGITEAFF
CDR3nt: TGTGCCAGCAGCTTAGAAGAGGGTATTACTGAAGCTTTCTTT

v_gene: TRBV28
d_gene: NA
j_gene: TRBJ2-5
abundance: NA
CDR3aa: CASSLREDRTETQYF
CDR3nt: TGTGCCAGCAGTTTGCGGGAGGACAGGACAGAGACCCAGTACTTC

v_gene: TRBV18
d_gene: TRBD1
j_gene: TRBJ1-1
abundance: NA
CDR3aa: CASSPGQGITEAFF
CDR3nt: TGTGCCAGCTCACCAGGACAGGGGATAACTGAAGCTTTCTTT

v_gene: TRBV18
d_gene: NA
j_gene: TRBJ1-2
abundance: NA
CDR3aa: CASPKADYGYTF
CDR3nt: TGTGCCAGCCCTAAAGCCGACTATGGCTACACCTTC

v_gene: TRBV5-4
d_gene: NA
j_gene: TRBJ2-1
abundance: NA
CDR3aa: CASSFLVGEQFF
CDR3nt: TGTGCCAGCAGCTTCTTAGTCGGTGAGCAGTTCTTC

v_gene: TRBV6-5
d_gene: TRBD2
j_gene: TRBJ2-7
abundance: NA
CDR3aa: CAILTSGRSYEQYF
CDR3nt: TGTGCCATCCTCACTAGCGGGAGAAGCTACGAGCAGTACTTC

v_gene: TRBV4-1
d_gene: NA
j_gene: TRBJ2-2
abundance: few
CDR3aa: CASSQELELFF
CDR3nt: TGCGCCAGCAGCCAAGAACTCGAGCTGTTTTTT

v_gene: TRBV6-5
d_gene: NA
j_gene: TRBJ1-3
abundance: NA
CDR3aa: CASSTSGLGADTIYF
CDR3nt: TGTGCCAGCAGTACGTCAGGTTTAGGCGCAGACACCATATATTTT

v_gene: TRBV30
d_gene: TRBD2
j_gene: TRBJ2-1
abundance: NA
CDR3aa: CAWSLMASGSGSYNEQFF
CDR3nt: TGTGCCTGGAGTTTAATGGCTAGCGGGAGCGGGTCCTACAATGAGCAGTTCTTC

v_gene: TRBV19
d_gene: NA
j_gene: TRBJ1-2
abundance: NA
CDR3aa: CASIGGASNYGYTF
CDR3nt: TGTGCCAGTATTGGAGGGGCCTCTAACTATGGCTACACCTTC

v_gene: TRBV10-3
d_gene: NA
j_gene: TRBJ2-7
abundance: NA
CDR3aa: CAIREGGRETAEQYF
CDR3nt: TGTGCCATCAGGGAGGGTGGCAGGGAAACGGCCGAGCAGTACTTC

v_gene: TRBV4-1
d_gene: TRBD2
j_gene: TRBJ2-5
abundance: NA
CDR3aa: CASSLILAGGQETQYF
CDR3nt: TGCGCCAGCAGCCTCATACTAGCGGGGGGCCAAGAGACCCAGTACTTC

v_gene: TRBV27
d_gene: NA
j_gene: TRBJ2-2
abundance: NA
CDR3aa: CASSFSRSPSSDKDTGELFF
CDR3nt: TGTGCCAGCAGTTTCTCCCGGTCACCCTCGTCGGACAAAGACACCGGGGAGCTGTTTTTT

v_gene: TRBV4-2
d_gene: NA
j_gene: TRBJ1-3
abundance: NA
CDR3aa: CASSQDSVSSGNTIYF
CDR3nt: TGTGCCAGCAGCCAAGATTCAGTCAGCTCTGGAAACACCATATATTTT

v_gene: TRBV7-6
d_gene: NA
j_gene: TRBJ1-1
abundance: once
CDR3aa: CASSLSRDTEAFF
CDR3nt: TGTGCCAGCAGCTTAAGTCGCGACACTGAAGCTTTCTTT

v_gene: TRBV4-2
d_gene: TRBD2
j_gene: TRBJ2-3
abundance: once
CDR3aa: CASSPRIGGGTDTQYF
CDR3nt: TGTGCCAGCAGCCCACGTATCGGGGGGGGCACAGATACGCAGTATTTT

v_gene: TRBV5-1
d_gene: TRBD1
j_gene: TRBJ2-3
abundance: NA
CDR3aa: CASSFAGTGYADTQYF
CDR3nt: TGCGCCAGCAGCTTCGCCGGGACAGGGTATGCAGATACGCAGTATTTT

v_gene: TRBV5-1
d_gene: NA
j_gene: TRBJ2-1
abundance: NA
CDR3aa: CASSLETRNNEQFF
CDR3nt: TGCGCCAGCAGCTTGGAGACTAGAAACAATGAGCAGTTCTTC

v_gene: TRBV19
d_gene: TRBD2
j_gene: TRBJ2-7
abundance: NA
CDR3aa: CASSASGAYEQYF
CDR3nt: TGTGCCAGTTCGGCTAGCGGAGCCTACGAGCAGTACTTC

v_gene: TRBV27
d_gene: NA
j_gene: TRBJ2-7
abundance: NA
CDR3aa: CASSPLGGIYLSSYEQYF
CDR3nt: TGTGCCAGCAGCCCCCTAGGAGGGATTTACCTTAGCTCCTACGAGCAGTACTTC

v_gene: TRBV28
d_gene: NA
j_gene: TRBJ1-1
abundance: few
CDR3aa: CASSSLPEAFF
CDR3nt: TGTGCCAGCAGTTCACTCCCTGAAGCTTTCTTT

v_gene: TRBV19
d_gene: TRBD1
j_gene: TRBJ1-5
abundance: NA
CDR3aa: CASITRTGDFGFQPQHF
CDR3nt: TGTGCCAGTATCACTCGGACAGGGGACTTCGGGTTCCAGCCCCAGCATTTT